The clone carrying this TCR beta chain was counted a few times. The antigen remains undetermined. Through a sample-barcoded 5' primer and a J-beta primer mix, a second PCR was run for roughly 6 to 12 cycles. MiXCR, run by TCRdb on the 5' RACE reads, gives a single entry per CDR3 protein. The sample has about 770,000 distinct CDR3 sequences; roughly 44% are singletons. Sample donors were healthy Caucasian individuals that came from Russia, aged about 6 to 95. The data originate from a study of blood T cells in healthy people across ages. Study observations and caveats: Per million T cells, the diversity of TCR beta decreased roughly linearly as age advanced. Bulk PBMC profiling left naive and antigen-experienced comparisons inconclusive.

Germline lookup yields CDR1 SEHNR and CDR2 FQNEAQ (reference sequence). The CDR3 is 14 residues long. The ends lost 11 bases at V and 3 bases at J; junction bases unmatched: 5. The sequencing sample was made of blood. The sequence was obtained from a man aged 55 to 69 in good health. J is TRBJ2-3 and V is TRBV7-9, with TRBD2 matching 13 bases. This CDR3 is CAVRLAGGTDTQYF. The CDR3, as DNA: TGTGCCGTCCGACTAGCGGGGGGAACAGATACGCAGTATTTT.